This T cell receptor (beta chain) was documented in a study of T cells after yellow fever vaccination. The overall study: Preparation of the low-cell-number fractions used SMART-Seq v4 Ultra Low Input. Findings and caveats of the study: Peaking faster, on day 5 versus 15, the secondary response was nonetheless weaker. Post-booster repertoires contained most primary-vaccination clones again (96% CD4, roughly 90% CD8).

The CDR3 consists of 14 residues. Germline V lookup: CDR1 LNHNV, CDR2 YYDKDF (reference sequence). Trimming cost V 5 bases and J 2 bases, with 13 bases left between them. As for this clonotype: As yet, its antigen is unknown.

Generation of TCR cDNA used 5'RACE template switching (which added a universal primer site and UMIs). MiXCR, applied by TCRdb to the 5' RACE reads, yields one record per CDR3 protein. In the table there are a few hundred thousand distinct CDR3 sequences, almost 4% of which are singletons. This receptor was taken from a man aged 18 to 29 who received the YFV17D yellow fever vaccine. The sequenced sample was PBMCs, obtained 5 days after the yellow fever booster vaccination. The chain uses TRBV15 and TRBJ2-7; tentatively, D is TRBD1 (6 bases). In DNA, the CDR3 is TGTGCCACCAGCCAGGGGACAAGAACCTACGAGCAGTACGTC. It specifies CATSQGTRTYEQYV.